This is a list of T cell receptor beta chains from one sample in a study of cytomegalovirus exposure and HLA in healthy donors. Clones were sequenced by immunoSEQ multiplex PCR, and TCRdb holds only the in-frame ones, with some missing. The profile shows about 140,000 clones, 70% to 90% of them singletons. Source material: PBMCs. The receptors were gathered from a woman between 35 and 50 years old in good health and CMV-seronegative. The CDR3 runs from the conserved cysteine through the conserved F or W. D genes are given only for firm matches. The size of a clone is reported for some rows only, either as once, few or many, or as a class for expanded clones.

>TRBV21-1|NA|TRBJ2-7|NA
TGTGCCAACAACCGGGACAGGGATCCCTACGAGCAGTACTTC
CANNRDRDPYEQYF
>TRBV5-4|TRBD2|TRBJ2-5|NA
TGTGCCAGCAGCTTGGGAGCGGGAGGAAGGGAGACCCAGTACTTC
CASSLGAGGRETQYF
>TRBV21-1|NA|TRBJ2-2|NA
TGTGCCAGCACCCCCTCTCCACAGATTTGCGGAATAGGGGCCGGGGAGCTGTTTTTT
CASTPSPQICGIGAGELFF
>TRBV7-2|NA|TRBJ2-1|NA
TGTGCCAGCAGCCCTCGTAGCAATGAGCAGTTCTTC
CASSPRSNEQFF
>TRBV5-4|NA|TRBJ1-3|NA
TGTGCCAGCAGTCCTAATCAGGGACTTGGAAACACCATATATTTT
CASSPNQGLGNTIYF
>TRBV4-1|NA|TRBJ1-5|few
TGCGCCAGCAGCCCCCGAGTCGGTCCTACCCAGGAGCCCCAGCATTTT
CASSPRVGPTQEPQHF
>TRBV5-1|TRBD2|TRBJ2-5|NA
TGCGCCAGCAGCTTCGGACTAGCGGGAGGGCCGGAGACCCAGTACTTC
CASSFGLAGGPETQYF
>TRBV7-2|TRBD2|TRBJ2-2|NA
TGTGCCAGCAGCTCCCAAGCGGGAGGGACGGCCGGGGAGCTGTTTTTT
CASSSQAGGTAGELFF
>TRBV6-5|NA|TRBJ2-3|NA
TGTGCCAGCAGTTACCGCGTAGGGGCTGGCACAGATACGCAGTATTTT
CASSYRVGAGTDTQYF
>TRBV10-3|TRBD1|TRBJ1-2|NA
TGTGCCACCATGGGGAAAGACAGGGGGCTTGATGGCTACACCTTC
CATMGKDRGLDGYTF
>TRBV18|TRBD1|TRBJ2-1|NA
TGTGCCAGCTCACCGGGGACAGGATCTTACAATGAGCAGTTCTTC
CASSPGTGSYNEQFF
>TRBV10-3|NA|TRBJ1-4|NA
TGTGCCATCAGTGAGAGTGGCAGGGGAAGTGAAAAACTGTTTTTT
CAISESGRGSEKLFF
>TRBV10-3|NA|TRBJ1-2|NA
TGTGCCATCAGCAGCAGGGGATTTGACTATGGCTACACCTTC
CAISSRGFDYGYTF
>TRBV7-9|NA|TRBJ2-2|once
TGTTCCAGCTCTAGGCTGGCGAACACCGGGGAGCTGTTTTTT
CSSSRLANTGELFF
>TRBV4-1|NA|TRBJ1-2|once
TGCGCCAGCAGCCAAGAGACATCGCTGCTGGGCTACACCTTC
CASSQETSLLGYTF
>TRBV7-9|NA|TRBJ2-5|NA
TGTGCCAGCAGCCCAGGTGGATTATCTCAAGAGACCCAGTACTTC
CASSPGGLSQETQYF
>TRBV10-3|NA|TRBJ2-2|NA
TGTGCCACGCGACAGGGGAGGGAAGCCGGGGAGCTGTTTTTT
CATRQGREAGELFF
>TRBV28|NA|TRBJ2-7|NA
TGTGCCAGCAGTTTTGCAGGGGTCGAGGAGCAGTACTTC
CASSFAGVEEQYF
>TRBV7-9|NA|TRBJ2-7|NA
TGTTCCAGCAGCTTCTCGGGGATAGACGAGCAGTACTTC
CSSSFSGIDEQYF
>TRBV18|TRBD1|TRBJ2-7|NA
TGTGCCAGCTCACCACCCTCGGGACAGGGGGCCTACGAGCAGTACTTC
CASSPPSGQGAYEQYF
>TRBV10-2|TRBD2|TRBJ2-5|once
TGCGCCAGCAGACTAGCGGGAGCAGAGACCCAGTACTTC
CASRLAGAETQYF
>TRBV6-1|NA|TRBJ1-1|NA
TGTGCCAGCAGTGACCCAGGGGAGGGCACTGAAGCTTTCTTT
CASSDPGEGTEAFF
>TRBV6-5|TRBD2|TRBJ2-1|NA
TGTGCCAGCAGTGGACTAGCGGGAGGAAATGAGCAGTTCTTC
CASSGLAGGNEQFF
>TRBV11-2|TRBD2|TRBJ2-7|NA
TGTGCCAGCAGCCCCGACCACATAGCGGGACGGTACGAGCAGTACTTC
CASSPDHIAGRYEQYF
>TRBV28|TRBD1|TRBJ1-1|NA
TGTGCCAGCACAGGGGGCACTGAAGCTTTCTTT
CASTGGTEAFF
>TRBV7-2|NA|TRBJ1-5|NA
TGTGCCAGCAGCTTAGACGGTTTCCGGACACAGCCCCAGCATTTT
CASSLDGFRTQPQHF
>TRBV4-1|NA|TRBJ1-1|NA
TGCGCCAGCAGCCAAGTTGTGGCCAATGAAGCTTTCTTT
CASSQVVANEAFF
>TRBV28|TRBD1|TRBJ2-5|NA
TGTGCCAGCAGTTTACTGGGACAGGGGGGAGAGACCCAGTACTTC
CASSLLGQGGETQYF
>TRBV7-2|TRBD1|TRBJ2-1|NA
TGTGCCAGCAGCCGGACCGGGACAGGGGGCTACAATGAGCAGTTCTTC
CASSRTGTGGYNEQFF
>TRBV11-2|NA|TRBJ2-5|NA
TGTGCCAGCAGCTTAGGGCCCTTTGGAGAGACCCAGTACTTC
CASSLGPFGETQYF
>TRBV21-1|NA|TRBJ2-7|NA
TGTGCCAGCAGCAAAGAACAGGGGTCAACCTACGAGCAGTACTTC
CASSKEQGSTYEQYF
>TRBV28|NA|TRBJ2-3|NA
TGTGCCAGTCTTCGCACAGATACGCAGTATTTT
CASLRTDTQYF
>TRBV7-8|TRBD1|TRBJ1-2|once
TGTGCCAGCAGCTCACGGACAGGGAGGGGCTACACCTTC
CASSSRTGRGYTF
>TRBV28|TRBD1|TRBJ2-7|once
TGTGCCAGCAGTATACCAACAGGGGGGATAGGGGAGCAGTACTTC
CASSIPTGGIGEQYF
>TRBV6-1|NA|TRBJ2-5|NA
TGTGCCAGCAGGTTGGTCGGCACTAGGGAGACCCAGTACTTC
CASRLVGTRETQYF
>TRBV19|NA|TRBJ2-1|NA
TGTGCCAGTAGTATATACATTCTGGCCAGCTCCTACAATGAGCAGTTCTTC
CASSIYILASSYNEQFF
>TRBV2|NA|TRBJ1-5|NA
TGTGCCAGCAGTCCTCAGGGAAGCAATCAGCCCCAGCATTTT
CASSPQGSNQPQHF
>TRBV11-2|NA|TRBJ2-7|NA
TGTGCCAGCAGCTTAGCCGGCTACGAGCAGTACTTC
CASSLAGYEQYF
>TRBV27|NA|TRBJ1-5|NA
TGTGCCAGCGGGCTCCTTCGACAACCCCCAAGCCATCAGCCCCAGCATTTT
CASGLLRQPPSHQPQHF
>TRBV5-1|NA|TRBJ1-4|once
TGCGCCAGCAGCTTGGGACAAGCAACTAATGAAAAACTGTTTTTT
CASSLGQATNEKLFF
>TRBV14|NA|TRBJ1-5|NA
TGTGCCAGCAGCCTCCGTCTCGAACTTCGGAATCAGCCCCAGCATTTT
CASSLRLELRNQPQHF
>TRBV5-1|NA|TRBJ2-2|NA
TGCGCCAGCAGCCCACATTCTCCTGGGGAGCTGTTTTTT
CASSPHSPGELFF
>TRBV5-3|NA|TRBJ2-7|NA
TGTGCCAGAAGCTTGGCCAACAGACAGGAGCACTACGAGCAGTACTTC
CARSLANRQEHYEQYF
>TRBV27|TRBD2|TRBJ2-1|NA
TGTGCCAGCGTGGGAGGGTTTTACAATGAGCAGTTCTTC
CASVGGFYNEQFF
>TRBV6-1|NA|TRBJ2-7|NA
TGTGCCAGCAGTGGCGCGACTACGAACTACGAGCAGTACTTC
CASSGATTNYEQYF
>TRBV5-6|NA|TRBJ2-3|NA
TGTGCCAGCAGCCCGCGGACAGATGATACTAGCACAGATACGCAGTATTTT
CASSPRTDDTSTDTQYF
>TRBV5-6|TRBD2|TRBJ2-5|NA
TGTGCCAGCAGCTTGGTTCGGCGGGAGGGCCGAGAGACCCAGTACTTC
CASSLVRREGRETQYF
>TRBV7-8|TRBD2|TRBJ2-5|NA
TGTGCCAGCAGCTTCACCGGGACTAGGGAGGAGACCCAGTACTTC
CASSFTGTREETQYF
>TRBV5-1|NA|TRBJ2-3|NA
TGCGCCAGCAGCTTTGCAGGATCTTACACAGATACGCAGTATTTT
CASSFAGSYTDTQYF
>TRBV11-3|TRBD1|TRBJ2-3|NA
TGTGCCAGCAGAGGGGGCGGAGACACAGATACGCAGTATTTT
CASRGGGDTDTQYF
>TRBV5-1|TRBD1|TRBJ1-2|NA
TGCGCCAGCAGCTTGGGTCATCCGGGACAGATCAATGGCTACACCTTC
CASSLGHPGQINGYTF
>TRBV27|NA|TRBJ2-3|NA
TGTGCCAGCAGTTTTGCCCTCGGGACAGATACGCAGTATTTT
CASSFALGTDTQYF
>TRBV19|NA|TRBJ1-5|NA
TGTGCCAGTAGTATGGACAGAAATCAGCCCCAGCATTTT
CASSMDRNQPQHF
>TRBV5-6|NA|TRBJ1-2|NA
TGTGCCAGCAGCCATGATCTGACGTCGGGTGGCTACACCTTC
CASSHDLTSGGYTF
>TRBV7-9|NA|TRBJ1-6|NA
TGTGCCAGCAGCTCCTCGGCAGGGTCTAATTCACCCCTCCACTTT
CASSSSAGSNSPLHF
>TRBV25-1|TRBD1|TRBJ2-7|NA
TGTGCCAGCAGTGCCCATGGGACAGCCTCCTACGAGCAGTACTTC
CASSAHGTASYEQYF
>TRBV5-4|TRBD2|TRBJ2-5|NA
TGTGCCAGCAGCTTGACTAGCGGGAACCAAGAGACCCAGTACTTC
CASSLTSGNQETQYF